A single sample is the source of the 27 T cell receptor beta chains below, sequenced in a study of blood T cell repertoires in COVID-19. Data came from immunoSEQ multiplex PCR; TCRdb stores just in-frame clones and leaves some out. The sample includes 150,000 to 200,000 clones, 90% to 95% of them seen just once. The sample comprised peripheral blood. Receptors originate from a woman in her forties or fifties with acute or convalescent COVID-19.

This clone was seen just once. The rearrangement joins TRBV6-2 or TRBV6-3 to TRBJ2-2; D unresolved. Trimming took 4 bases from V and 3 from J, leaving 6 bases between them. Germline V gene sequence: CDR1 MNHEY, CDR2 SVGEGT. The CDR3 is 13 residues long. CDR3 coding DNA: TGTGCCAGCAGTTTCCAGGACACCGGGGAGCTGTTTTTT. Translating it yields CASSFQDTGELFF.

The chain carries TRBV10-3 and TRBJ1-4, with a possible D match to TRBD1 (5 bases). Germline CDR1 is ENHRY and CDR2 is SYGVKD. The CDR3 is made up of 14 amino acids. V was pared by 6 bases and J by 0 bases, with 8 bases between. CDR3 sequence reads: CAISRDSTNEKLFF. The CDR3 bases are TGTGCCATCAGCCGGGACTCAACTAATGAAAAACTGTTTTTT.

To note about this clone: The same CDR3 arises from other DNA sequences in this sample as well. The CDR3 DNA reads TGTGCCAGCTCACCGGGTACAGGGGCGGATGGCTACACCTTC. This sequence encodes CASSPGTGADGYTF. This sequence joins TRBV18 and TRBJ1-2; 7 bases agree with TRBD1. CDR1 KGHSH and CDR2 LQKENI come from the germline V gene. The CDR3 is 14 amino acids. V dropped 3 bases and J dropped 6; count of bases not matched to a gene: 7.

This chain uses TRBV6-6 with TRBJ1-2, with 9 bases lining up with TRBD1. With V trimmed by 4 bases and J by 7 bases, 4 bases remained unmatched. The germline CDR1 and CDR2 sequences are MNHNY and SVGAGI (reference sequence). The CDR3 runs 13 residues. The CDR3 is CASSSTGGSGYTF. CDR3 bases: TGTGCCAGCAGTTCCACAGGGGGCTCTGGCTACACCTTC.

Only one count was recorded for this clone. The J gene is TRBJ1-6, the V gene TRBV7-8; 10 bases align to TRBD1. Looked up from germline, CDR1 is SGHVS and CDR2 is FQNEAQ. After removal of 5 bases from V and 7 bases from J, the junction contained 2 bases not matched to a gene. The CDR3 sequence is 14 residues long. The CDR3 region has the DNA TGTGCCAGCAGCCCGGGACAGGGGAATTCACCCCTCCACTTT. It codes for CASSPGQGNSPLHF.

The chain uses TRBV2 and TRBJ1-4; maybe TRBD1 (6 bases). V was clipped by 2 bases and J by 8 bases, with 9 bases between them. Germline-derived CDR1 and CDR2 are SNHLY and FYNNEI. The CDR3 sequence is 13 residues long. The CDR3: CASSETGREKLFF. The CDR3 DNA reads TGTGCCAGCAGTGAAACAGGGAGAGAAAAACTGTTTTTT.

The chain links TRBV25-1 to TRBJ1-4; D is possibly TRBD1 (5 bases). Germline CDR1 reads MGHDK; CDR2 reads SYGVNS. Between the trimmed V and J ends, which lost 1 base and 4 bases, there was a span of 16 bases. The CDR3 sequence is 17 residues long. The CDR3 loop is CASSELDWGGRNEKLFF. In DNA form, the CDR3 reads TGTGCCAGCAGTGAATTAGATTGGGGGGGACGTAATGAAAAACTGTTTTTT.

V usage is TRBV19 and J usage is TRBJ2-1; 11 bases fit TRBD2. Germline trimming cut 7 bases from V and 8 bases from J; bases unmatched to any gene: 4. The V gene's germline CDR1 is LNHDA and CDR2 SQIVND (reference sequence). The CDR3 is 13 amino acids. CDR3 DNA sequence: TGTGCCAGTAACGGGACTAGCGGTCATGAGCAGTTCTTC. It encodes CASNGTSGHEQFF.

CDR3 nucleotides: TGCGCCAGCAGCCATTCCGCGGGACTAGCGGGAGAGTACGAGCAGTACTTC. Its translation: CASSHSAGLAGEYEQYF. The genes are TRBV4-1 and TRBJ2-7, with TRBD2 matching over 14 bases. V gave up 3 bases and J gave up 4 bases; unmatched junction bases: 8. CDR1 MGHRA and CDR2 YSYEKL come from the germline V gene. The CDR3 has 17 residues.

The V gene is TRBV24-1, the J gene TRBJ2-2; TRBD1 matches at 7 bases. CDR1 is KGHDR, CDR2 SFDVKD, per germline. The CDR3 covers 16 residues. The J segment lost 1 base and the V segment lost 5 bases, leaving 6 bases of the junction unmatched. The CDR3 sequence is CATSGRGQRNTGELFF. The DNA of the CDR3 is TGTGCCACCAGTGGCCGGGGACAGAGGAACACCGGGGAGCTGTTTTTT.

CDR3 sequence: CATSSTDDYEQYF. In nucleotides, the CDR3 is TGTGCCACCTCTTCGACAGATGACTACGAGCAGTACTTC. The chain is built from TRBV19 and TRBJ2-7; D possibly corresponds to TRBD1 (5 bases). CDR1 is LNHDA and CDR2 is SQIVND in the germline V gene (reference sequence). CDR3 length equals 13 residues. Trimming took off 10 bases at V and 3 bases at J, with 16 bases between the two ends. Full variable domain (outside the CDR3, taken from reference TRBV19 and TRBJ2-7): DGGITQSPKYLFRKEGQNVTLSCEQNLNHDAMYWYRQDPGQGLRLIYYSQIVNDFQKGDIAEGYSVSREKKESFPLTVTSAQKNPTAFYLCATSSTDDYEQYFGPGTRLTVT.

This rearrangement joins TRBV7-2 to TRBJ2-7; 10 bases fit TRBD2. Germline V gene lookup returns CDR1 SGHTA and CDR2 FQGNSA. This CDR3 is built from 14 residues. V was pared by 4 bases and J by 7 bases, with 7 bases of the junction left unmatched. The CDR3, as DNA: TGTGCCAGCAGCTCTCTAGCGGGAGTGGGTGAGCAGTACTTC. Amino acids: CASSSLAGVGEQYF.

The chain couples TRBV4-1 to TRBJ1-2, with D unclear. V was cut by 2 bases and J by 5 bases, with 9 bases left in between. The CDR3 extends over 13 amino acids. Germline V CDR1 and CDR2: MGHRA, YSYEKL. CDR3 sequence: CASSQYTFYGYTF. DNA of the CDR3: TGCGCCAGCAGCCAATATACATTTTATGGCTACACCTTC.

This clone was counted only a few times. The gene calls are TRBV9 and TRBJ1-1; tentative D call: TRBD1 (5 bases). Trimming took off 4 bases at V and 1 base at J, with 17 bases between the two ends. Germline lookup yields CDR1 SGDLS and CDR2 YYNGEE. CDR3 length equals 16 residues. The CDR3 protein is CASSRDRPGRNTEAFF. As DNA, the CDR3 is TGTGCCAGCAGCCGGGACCGGCCCGGGAGGAACACTGAAGCTTTCTTT.

V is TRBV18 and J is TRBJ2-5, with D unclear. The CDR3 totals 12 residues. The V and J ends lost 3 bases and 0 bases respectively, with 2 bases between them. CDR1 is KGHSH and CDR2 is LQKENI in the germline V gene. The CDR3 protein is CASSPNQETQYF. Here the CDR3 DNA reads TGTGCCAGCTCACCCAACCAAGAGACCCAGTACTTC.

V and J are TRBV9 and TRBJ1-2; TRBD1 is a possible D gene (6 bases). CDR3 length: 15 residues. V was trimmed by 4 bases and J by 3 bases, leaving 16 bases between them. CDR1 and CDR2 (germline): SGDLS, YYNGEE. This CDR3 is CASSTSTGKDYGYTF. The CDR3 coding sequence is TGTGCCAGCAGCACCTCCACAGGGAAGGACTATGGCTACACCTTC.

This rearrangement joins TRBV7-9 to TRBJ2-3; D possibly corresponds to TRBD2 (5 bases). Germline loops: CDR1 SEHNR, CDR2 FQNEAQ (reference sequence). The CDR3 is made up of 15 amino acids. With 5 bases removed from V and 2 bases from J, the gap between germline ends came to 14 bases. DNA of the CDR3: TGTGCCAGCAGCCCAAAACGGCGGGTCACAGATACGCAGTATTTT. Residues: CASSPKRRVTDTQYF.

J is TRBJ1-2 and V is TRBV5-1; weak D call: TRBD1 (6 bases). Germline CDR1 SGHRS, CDR2 YFSETQ. Trimming removed 3 bases from V and 9 bases from J, with 9 bases in between. The CDR3 is 11 residues long. In DNA, the CDR3 is TGCGCCAGCAGCTACGGGACAAGCTACACCTTC. Protein: CASSYGTSYTF.

This clone was counted once. The chain is built from TRBV28 and TRBJ1-5; 10 bases are shared with TRBD1. V was pared by 5 bases and J by 2 bases, with 12 bases of the junction left unmatched. In germline, CDR1 is MDHEN, CDR2 SYDVKM. The CDR3 covers 18 residues. CDR3 residues: CASSTSGTGVFGNQPQHF. CDR3 in DNA: TGTGCCAGCAGTACCTCCGGGACAGGGGTTTTTGGCAATCAGCCCCAGCATTTT.

The rearrangement joins TRBV6-5 to TRBJ2-5; a possible D gene is TRBD2 (5 bases). V shed 0 bases and J shed 5 bases, with 16 bases lying between them. The germline V gene has CDR1 MNHEY and CDR2 SVGAGI. This CDR3 region has 16 residues. The CDR3 DNA follows: TGTGCCAGCAGTTACTCTTGGGCCGGGAATCTGGAGACCCAGTACTTC. Translation gives CASSYSWAGNLETQYF.

Written as DNA, the CDR3 is TGCAGCGCCCAGGCGGGGTACACTGAAGCTTTCTTT. It yields the protein CSAQAGYTEAFF. This chain uses TRBV29-1 with TRBJ1-1; D gene uncertain. In germline, CDR1 is SQVTM, CDR2 ANQGSEA. V shed 7 bases and J shed 3 bases, with 12 bases lying between them. CDR3 length: 12 residues.

This chain links TRBV19 with TRBJ2-7, with no clear D. Trimming removed 3 bases from V and 0 bases from J, with 9 bases in between. The CDR3 loop spans 14 amino acids. Germline CDR1 and CDR2: LNHDA and SQIVND (reference sequence). The CDR3 is CASSIGLISYEQYF. The CDR3 DNA reads as TGTGCCAGTAGTATTGGGCTTATCTCCTACGAGCAGTACTTC.

The genes are TRBV12-3 or TRBV12-4 and TRBJ2-5, with D possibly being TRBD2 (6 bases). Between the trimmed V and J ends, which lost 8 bases and 5 bases, there was a span of 12 bases. The CDR3 has 12 residues. Here the CDR3 reads CASGGAWETQYF. The CDR3 nucleotides read TGTGCCAGCGGCGGGGCCTGGGAGACCCAGTACTTC.

The rearrangement joins TRBV4-1 to TRBJ1-2, with 7 nucleotides matching TRBD1. CDR3 length equals 17 residues. V dropped 3 bases and J dropped 3; count of bases not matched to a gene: 13. Germline V gives CDR1 MGHRA, CDR2 YSYEKL. CDR3 nucleotide sequence: TGCGCCAGCAGCCATCCCTCCCAGGGGGGTTGGGACTATGGCTACACCTTC. This sequence encodes CASSHPSQGGWDYGYTF.

This chain uses TRBV5-1 with TRBJ1-1; D is unresolved. CDR3 length equals 14 residues. Per germline, CDR1 SGHRS and CDR2 YFSETQ. Trimming removed 4 bases at V and 5 bases at J, with 15 bases between. For the CDR3, the DNA is TGCGCCAGCAGCCCCTTGGAGATGGAGACTGAAGCTTTCTTT. Translated, it gives CASSPLEMETEAFF.

The chain uses TRBV13 and TRBJ2-2; D may be TRBD2 (6 bases). The CDR3 is 20 amino acids. Trimming left V 0 bases short and J 3 bases short, with 23 bases between. Germline CDR1 and CDR2: PRHDT and FYEKMQ (reference sequence). The CDR3 here is CASSLGLHAGTSRDTGELFF. The CDR3 DNA reads as TGTGCCAGCAGCTTAGGCCTCCACGCCGGGACTTCTAGGGACACCGGGGAGCTGTTTTTT.

The chain links TRBV13 to TRBJ1-3; TRBD1 agrees at 8 bases. Germline V lookup: CDR1 PRHDT, CDR2 FYEKMQ (reference sequence). The ends lost 3 bases at V and 4 bases at J; junction bases unmatched: 5. This CDR3 is built from 15 residues. The chain's CDR3 is CASSFQGARGNTIYF. The CDR3 nucleotides are TGTGCCAGCAGCTTTCAGGGGGCGAGGGGAAACACCATATATTTT.